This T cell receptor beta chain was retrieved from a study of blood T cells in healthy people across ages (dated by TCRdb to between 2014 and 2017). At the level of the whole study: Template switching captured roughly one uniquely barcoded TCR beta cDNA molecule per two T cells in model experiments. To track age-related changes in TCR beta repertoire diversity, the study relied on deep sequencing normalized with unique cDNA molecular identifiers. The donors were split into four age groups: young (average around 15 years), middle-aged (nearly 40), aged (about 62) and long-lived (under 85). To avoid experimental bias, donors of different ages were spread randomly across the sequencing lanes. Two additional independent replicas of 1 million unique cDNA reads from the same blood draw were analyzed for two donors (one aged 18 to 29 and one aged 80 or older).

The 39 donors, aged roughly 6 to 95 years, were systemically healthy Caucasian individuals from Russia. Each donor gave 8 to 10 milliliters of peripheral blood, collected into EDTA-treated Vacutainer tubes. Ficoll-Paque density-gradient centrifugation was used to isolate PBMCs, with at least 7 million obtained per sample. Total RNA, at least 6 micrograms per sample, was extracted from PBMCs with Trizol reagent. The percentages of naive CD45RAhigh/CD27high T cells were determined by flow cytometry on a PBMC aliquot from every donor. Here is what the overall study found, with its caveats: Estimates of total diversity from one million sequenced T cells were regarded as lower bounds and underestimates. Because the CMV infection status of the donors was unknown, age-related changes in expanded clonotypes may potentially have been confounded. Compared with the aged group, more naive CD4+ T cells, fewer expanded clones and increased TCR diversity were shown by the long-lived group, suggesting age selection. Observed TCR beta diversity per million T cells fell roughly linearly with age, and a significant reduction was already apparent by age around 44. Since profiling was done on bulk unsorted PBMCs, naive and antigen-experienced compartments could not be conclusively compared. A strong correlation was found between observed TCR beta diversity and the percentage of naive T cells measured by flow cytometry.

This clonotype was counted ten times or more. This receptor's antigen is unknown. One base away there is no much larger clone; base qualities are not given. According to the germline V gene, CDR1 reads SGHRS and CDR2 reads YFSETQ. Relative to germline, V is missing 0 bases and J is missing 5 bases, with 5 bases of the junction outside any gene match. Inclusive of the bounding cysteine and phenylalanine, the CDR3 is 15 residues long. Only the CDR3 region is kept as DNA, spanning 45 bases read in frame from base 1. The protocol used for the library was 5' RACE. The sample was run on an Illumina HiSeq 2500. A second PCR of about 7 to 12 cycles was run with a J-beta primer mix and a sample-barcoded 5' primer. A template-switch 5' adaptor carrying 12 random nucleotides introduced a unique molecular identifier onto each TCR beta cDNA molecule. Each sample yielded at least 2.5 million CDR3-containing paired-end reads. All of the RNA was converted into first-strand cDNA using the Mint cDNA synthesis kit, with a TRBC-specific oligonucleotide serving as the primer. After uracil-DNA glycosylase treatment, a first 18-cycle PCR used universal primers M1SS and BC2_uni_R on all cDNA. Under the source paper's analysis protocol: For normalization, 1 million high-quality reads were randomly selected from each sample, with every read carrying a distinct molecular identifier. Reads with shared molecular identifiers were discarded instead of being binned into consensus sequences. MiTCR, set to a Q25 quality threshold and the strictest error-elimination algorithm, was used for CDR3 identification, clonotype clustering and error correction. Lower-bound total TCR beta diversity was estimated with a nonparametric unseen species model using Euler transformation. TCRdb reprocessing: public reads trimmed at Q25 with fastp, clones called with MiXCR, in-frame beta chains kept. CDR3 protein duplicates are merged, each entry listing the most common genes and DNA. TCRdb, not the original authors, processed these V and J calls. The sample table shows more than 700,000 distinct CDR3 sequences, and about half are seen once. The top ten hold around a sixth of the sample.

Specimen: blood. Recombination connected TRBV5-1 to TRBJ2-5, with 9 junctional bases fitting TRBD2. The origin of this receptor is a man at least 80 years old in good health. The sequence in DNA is TGCGCCAGCAGCTTGGTCGCTAGCGGGACGGAGACCCAGTACTTC. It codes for CASSLVASGTETQYF.